The next 2 T cell receptor beta chains were all read from a single sample in a study of T cells in Graves' hyperthyroidism and ophthalmopathy. It was RNA transcripts that yielded the amplified TCR beta CDR3 regions. The HTBI primer set drove a first-round RT-PCR of the TCR CDR3. TCRdb itself ran the multiplex PCR reads through MiXCR, one entry per CDR3 protein. The sample records tens of thousands of distinct CDR3 sequences, roughly 50% being singletons. The sample was peripheral blood or thyroid tissue (not recorded which). These receptors originate from a woman between 45 and 65 years old with Graves' hyperthyroidism.

This chain uses TRBV4-2 with TRBJ1-3; unclear D gene. Germline values: CDR1 LGHNA, CDR2 YNFKEQ. This CDR3 is built from 12 residues. V was shortened by 1 base and J by 8 bases, with 6 bases between the two germline ends. The CDR3 bases are TGTGCCAGCAGCCAAGTAGGAGACACCATATATTTT. It encodes CASSQVGDTIYF.

This clonotype appeared once. This chain links TRBV7-2 with TRBJ2-3; 12 bases are a match to TRBD1. V was pared by 6 bases and J by 3 bases, with 7 bases of the junction left unmatched. This CDR3 is built from 16 residues. Germline lookup yields CDR1 SGHTA and CDR2 FQGNSA. CDR3 region: CASSRDRGRGTDTQYF. CDR3 sequence (DNA): TGTGCCAGCAGTCGGGACAGGGGGCGGGGGACAGATACGCAGTATTTT.